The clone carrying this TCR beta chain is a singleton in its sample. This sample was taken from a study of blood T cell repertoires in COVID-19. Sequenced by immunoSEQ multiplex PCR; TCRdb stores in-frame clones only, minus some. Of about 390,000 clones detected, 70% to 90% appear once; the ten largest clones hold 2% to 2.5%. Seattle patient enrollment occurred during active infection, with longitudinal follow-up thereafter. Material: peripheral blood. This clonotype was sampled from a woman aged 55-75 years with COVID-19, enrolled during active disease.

CDR3 DNA: TGTGCCAGCAGCCGTGGAGGGGGCCCAGGTGAAAAACTGTTTTTT. This gives the protein CASSRGGGPGEKLFF. This sequence joins TRBV7-3 and TRBJ1-4; 7 bases line up with TRBD1. The CDR3 contains 15 residues. With V trimmed by 5 bases and J by 7 bases, 10 bases remained unmatched. Germline V lookup: CDR1 SGHTA, CDR2 FQGTGA.